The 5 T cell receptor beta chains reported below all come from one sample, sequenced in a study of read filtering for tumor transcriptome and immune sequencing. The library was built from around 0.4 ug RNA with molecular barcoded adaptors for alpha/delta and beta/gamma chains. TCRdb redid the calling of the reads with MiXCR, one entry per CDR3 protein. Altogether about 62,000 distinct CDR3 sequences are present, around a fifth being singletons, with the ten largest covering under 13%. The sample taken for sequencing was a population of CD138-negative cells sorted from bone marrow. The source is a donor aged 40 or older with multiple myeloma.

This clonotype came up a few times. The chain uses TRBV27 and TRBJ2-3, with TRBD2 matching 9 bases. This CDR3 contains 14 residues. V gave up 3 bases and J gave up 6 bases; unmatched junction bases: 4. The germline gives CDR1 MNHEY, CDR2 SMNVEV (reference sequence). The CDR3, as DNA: TGTGCCAGCAGTTTGGTAGCGGGAGCGGATACGCAGTATTTT. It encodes CASSLVAGADTQYF.

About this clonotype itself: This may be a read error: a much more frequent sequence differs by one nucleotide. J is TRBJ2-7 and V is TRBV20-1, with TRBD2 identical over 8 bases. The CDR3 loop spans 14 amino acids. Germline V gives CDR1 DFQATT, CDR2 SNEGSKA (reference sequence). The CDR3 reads CSARRASGSYEQCF. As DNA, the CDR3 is TGCAGTGCTAGAAGGGCTAGCGGGTCCTACGAGCAGTGCTTC.

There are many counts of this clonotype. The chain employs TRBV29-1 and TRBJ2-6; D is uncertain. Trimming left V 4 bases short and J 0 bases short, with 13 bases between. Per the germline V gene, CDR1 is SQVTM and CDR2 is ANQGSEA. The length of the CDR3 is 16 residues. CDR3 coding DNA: TGCAGCGTTGTCGGTGCAGGCAGCTCTGGGGCCAACGTCCTGACTTTC. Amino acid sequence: CSVVGAGSSGANVLTF.

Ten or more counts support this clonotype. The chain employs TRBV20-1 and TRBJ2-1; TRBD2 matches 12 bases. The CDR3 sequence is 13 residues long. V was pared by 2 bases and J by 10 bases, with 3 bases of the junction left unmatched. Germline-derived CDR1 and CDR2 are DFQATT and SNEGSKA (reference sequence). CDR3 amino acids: CSARLAGGPEQFF. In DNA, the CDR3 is TGCAGTGCTAGACTAGCGGGAGGGCCAGAGCAGTTCTTC.

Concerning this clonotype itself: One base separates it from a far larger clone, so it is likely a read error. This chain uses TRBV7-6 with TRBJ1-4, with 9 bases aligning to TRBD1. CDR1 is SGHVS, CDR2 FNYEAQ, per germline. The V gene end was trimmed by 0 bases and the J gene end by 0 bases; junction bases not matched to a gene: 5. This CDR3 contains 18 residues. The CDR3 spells CASSLAGQGTATNEKLFF. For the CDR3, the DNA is TGTGCCAGCAGCTTAGCGGGACAGGGAACTGCAACTAATGAAAAACTGTTTTTT.